This T cell receptor (beta chain) was sequenced in a study of T cell changes during pregnancy in multiple sclerosis. Assay: immunoSEQ multiplex PCR; the TCRdb copy retains only in-frame clones and omits some. The sample consists of tens of thousands of clones, around nine tenths of them appearing once. The CDR3 spans 16 residues. Germline V gene lookup returns CDR1 GTSNPN and CDR2 SVGIG (reference sequence). J gave up 3 bases and V 0 bases, and 5 bases lay outside the gene matches. This sample comprised CD4+ T cells from peripheral blood mononuclear cells, obtained before pregnancy. The sequence was obtained from a female donor with multiple sclerosis, enrolled in a pregnancy study. J is TRBJ2-3 and V is TRBV30; the match to TRBD2 covers 11 bases. The CDR3 loop reads CAWSVDLAGGTDTQYF. The CDR3 nucleotides are TGTGCCTGGAGTGTAGACCTAGCGGGAGGAACAGATACGCAGTATTTT.